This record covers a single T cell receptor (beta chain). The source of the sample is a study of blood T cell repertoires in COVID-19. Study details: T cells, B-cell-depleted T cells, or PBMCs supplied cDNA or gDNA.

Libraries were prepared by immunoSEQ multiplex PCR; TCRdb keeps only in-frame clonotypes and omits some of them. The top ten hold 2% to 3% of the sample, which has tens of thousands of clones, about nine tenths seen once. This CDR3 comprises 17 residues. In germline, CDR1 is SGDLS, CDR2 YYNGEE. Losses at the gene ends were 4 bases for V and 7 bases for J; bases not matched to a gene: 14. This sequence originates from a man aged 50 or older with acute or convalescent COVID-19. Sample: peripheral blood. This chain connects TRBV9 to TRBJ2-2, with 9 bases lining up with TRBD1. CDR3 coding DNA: TGTGCCAGCAGCCCCTGGGGAGGGACAGGGTTCGGCGGGGAGCTGTTTTTT. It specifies CASSPWGGTGFGGELFF.